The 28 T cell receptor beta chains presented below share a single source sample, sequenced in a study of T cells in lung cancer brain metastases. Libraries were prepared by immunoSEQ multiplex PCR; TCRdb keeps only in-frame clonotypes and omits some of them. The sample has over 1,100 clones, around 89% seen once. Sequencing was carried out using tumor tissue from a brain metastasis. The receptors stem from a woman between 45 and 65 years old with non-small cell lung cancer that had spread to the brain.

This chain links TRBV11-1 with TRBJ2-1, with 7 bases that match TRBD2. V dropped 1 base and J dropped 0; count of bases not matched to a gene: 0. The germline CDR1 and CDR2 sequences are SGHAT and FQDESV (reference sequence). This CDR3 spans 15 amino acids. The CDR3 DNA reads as TGTGCCAGCAGCTTAGGCGGGAGCTCCTACAATGAGCAGTTCTTC. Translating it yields CASSLGGSSYNEQFF.

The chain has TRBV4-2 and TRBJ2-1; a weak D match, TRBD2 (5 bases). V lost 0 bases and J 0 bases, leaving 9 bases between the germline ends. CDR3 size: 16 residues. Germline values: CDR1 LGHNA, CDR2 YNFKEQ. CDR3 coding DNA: TGTGCCAGCAGCCAAGATATGGCGGGCTCCTACAATGAGCAGTTCTTC. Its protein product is CASSQDMAGSYNEQFF.

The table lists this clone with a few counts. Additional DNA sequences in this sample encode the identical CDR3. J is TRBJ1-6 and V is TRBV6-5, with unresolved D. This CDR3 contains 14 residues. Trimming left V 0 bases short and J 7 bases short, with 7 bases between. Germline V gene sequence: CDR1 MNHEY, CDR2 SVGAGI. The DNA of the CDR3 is TGTGCCAGCAGTTACTCAAGGAGGAATTCACCCCTCCACTTT. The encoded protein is CASSYSRRNSPLHF.

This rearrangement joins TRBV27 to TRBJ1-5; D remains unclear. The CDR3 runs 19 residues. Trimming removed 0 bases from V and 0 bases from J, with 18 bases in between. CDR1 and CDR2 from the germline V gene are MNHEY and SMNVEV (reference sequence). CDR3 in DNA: TGTGCCAGCAGTTTATCGTCACAGTTAAAGACAATTAGCAATCAGCCCCAGCATTTT. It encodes CASSLSSQLKTISNQPQHF.

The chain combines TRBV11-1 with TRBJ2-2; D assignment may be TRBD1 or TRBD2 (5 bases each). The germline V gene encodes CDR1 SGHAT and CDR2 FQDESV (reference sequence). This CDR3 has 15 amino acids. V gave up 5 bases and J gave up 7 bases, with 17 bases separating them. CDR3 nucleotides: TGTGCCAGCAGCCCCCGGGACGTCCCCATCGGGGAGCTGTTTTTT. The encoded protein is CASSPRDVPIGELFF.

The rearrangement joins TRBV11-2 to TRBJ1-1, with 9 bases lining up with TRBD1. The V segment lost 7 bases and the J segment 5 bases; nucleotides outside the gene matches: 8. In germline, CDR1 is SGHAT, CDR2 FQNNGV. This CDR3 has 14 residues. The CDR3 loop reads CASKGTGKWTEAFF. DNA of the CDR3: TGTGCCAGCAAAGGGACAGGGAAATGGACTGAAGCTTTCTTT.

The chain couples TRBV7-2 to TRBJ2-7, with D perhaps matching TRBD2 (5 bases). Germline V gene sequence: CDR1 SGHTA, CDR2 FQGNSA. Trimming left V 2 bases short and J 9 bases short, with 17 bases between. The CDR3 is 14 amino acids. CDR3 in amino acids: CASSLSVGERWQYF. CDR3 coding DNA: TGTGCCAGCAGCTTATCGGTGGGAGAGAGGTGGCAGTACTTC.

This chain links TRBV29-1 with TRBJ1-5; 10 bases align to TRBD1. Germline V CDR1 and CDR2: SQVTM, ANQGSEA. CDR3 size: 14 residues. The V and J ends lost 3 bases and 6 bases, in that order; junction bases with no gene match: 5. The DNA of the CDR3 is TGCAGCGTTGAGGGGACAGGGGTTGGTCAGCCCCAGCATTTT. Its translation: CSVEGTGVGQPQHF.

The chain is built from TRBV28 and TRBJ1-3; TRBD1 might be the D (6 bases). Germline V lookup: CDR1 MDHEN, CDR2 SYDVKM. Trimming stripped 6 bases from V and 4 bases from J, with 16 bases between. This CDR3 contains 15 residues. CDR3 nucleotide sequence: TGTGCCAGCAGAGGGGTAACAGGGCTCGGAAACACCATATATTTT. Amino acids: CASRGVTGLGNTIYF.

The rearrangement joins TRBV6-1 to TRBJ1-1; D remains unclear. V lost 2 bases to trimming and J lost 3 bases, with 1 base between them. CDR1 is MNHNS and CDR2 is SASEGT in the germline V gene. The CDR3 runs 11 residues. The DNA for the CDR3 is TGTGCCAGCAGTGAATACACTGAAGCTTTCTTT. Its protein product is CASSEYTEAFF.

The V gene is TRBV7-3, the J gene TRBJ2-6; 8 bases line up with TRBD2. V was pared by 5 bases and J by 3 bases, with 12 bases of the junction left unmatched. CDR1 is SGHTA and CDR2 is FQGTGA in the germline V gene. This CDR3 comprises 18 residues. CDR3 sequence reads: CASSAGGRMGVGANVLTF. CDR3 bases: TGTGCCAGCAGCGCGGGGGGAAGGATGGGAGTTGGGGCCAACGTCCTGACTTTC.

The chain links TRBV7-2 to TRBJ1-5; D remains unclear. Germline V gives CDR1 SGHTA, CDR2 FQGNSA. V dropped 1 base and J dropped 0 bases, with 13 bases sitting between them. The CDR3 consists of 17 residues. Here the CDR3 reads CASSLGVPGYSNQPQHF. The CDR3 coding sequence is TGTGCCAGCAGCTTAGGGGTTCCAGGTTATAGCAATCAGCCCCAGCATTTT.

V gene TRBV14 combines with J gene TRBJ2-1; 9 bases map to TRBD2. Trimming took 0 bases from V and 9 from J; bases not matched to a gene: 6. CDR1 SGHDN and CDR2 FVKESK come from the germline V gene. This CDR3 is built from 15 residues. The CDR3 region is CASSQEIAGDPEQFF. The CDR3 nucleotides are TGTGCCAGCAGCCAAGAGATAGCGGGAGACCCTGAGCAGTTCTTC.

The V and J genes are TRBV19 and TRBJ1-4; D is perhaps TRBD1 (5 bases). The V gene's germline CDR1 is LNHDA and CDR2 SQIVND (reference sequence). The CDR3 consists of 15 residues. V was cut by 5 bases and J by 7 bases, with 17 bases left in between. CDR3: CASSSTGRHGEKLFF. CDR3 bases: TGTGCCAGTAGTTCAACGGGGCGGCACGGTGAAAAACTGTTTTTT.

The CDR3 loop reads CASSEWGSKETQYF. CDR3 DNA sequence: TGTGCCAGCTCTGAATGGGGATCTAAAGAGACCCAGTACTTC. The chain employs TRBV6-1 and TRBJ2-5; unclear D gene. The germline gives CDR1 MNHNS, CDR2 SASEGT. Trimming pared 8 bases from V and 3 bases from J, leaving 16 bases between. The CDR3 has 14 amino acids.

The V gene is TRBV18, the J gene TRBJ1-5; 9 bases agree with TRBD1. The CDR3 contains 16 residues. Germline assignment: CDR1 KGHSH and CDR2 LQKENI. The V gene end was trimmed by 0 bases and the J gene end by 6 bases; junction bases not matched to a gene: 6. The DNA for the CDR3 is TGTGCCAGCTCACCACCGGGACAGGGAGGAGGTCAGCCCCAGCATTTT. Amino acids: CASSPPGQGGGQPQHF.

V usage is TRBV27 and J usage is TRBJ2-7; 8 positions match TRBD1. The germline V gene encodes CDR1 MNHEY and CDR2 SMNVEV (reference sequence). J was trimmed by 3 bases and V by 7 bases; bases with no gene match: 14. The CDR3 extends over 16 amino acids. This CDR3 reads CASTLAPVGQGYEQYF. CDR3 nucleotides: TGTGCCAGCACCCTGGCACCCGTAGGACAGGGCTACGAGCAGTACTTC.

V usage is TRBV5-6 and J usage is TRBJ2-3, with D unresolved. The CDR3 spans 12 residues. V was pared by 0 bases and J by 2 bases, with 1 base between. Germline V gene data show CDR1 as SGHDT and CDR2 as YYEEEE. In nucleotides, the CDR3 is TGTGCCAGCAGCTTGGACACAGATACGCAGTATTTT. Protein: CASSLDTDTQYF.

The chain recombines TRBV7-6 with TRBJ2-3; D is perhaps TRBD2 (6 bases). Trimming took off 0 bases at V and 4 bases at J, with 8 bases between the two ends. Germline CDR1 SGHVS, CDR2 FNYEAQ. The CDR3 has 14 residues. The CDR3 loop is CASSLASGADTQYF. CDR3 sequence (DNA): TGTGCCAGCAGCTTAGCGTCGGGAGCAGATACGCAGTATTTT.

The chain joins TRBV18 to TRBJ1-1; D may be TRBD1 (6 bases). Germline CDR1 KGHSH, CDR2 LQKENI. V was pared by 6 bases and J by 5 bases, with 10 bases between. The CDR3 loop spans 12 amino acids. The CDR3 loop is CASSYRDTEAFF. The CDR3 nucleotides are TGTGCCAGCTCGTACAGGGATACTGAAGCTTTCTTT.

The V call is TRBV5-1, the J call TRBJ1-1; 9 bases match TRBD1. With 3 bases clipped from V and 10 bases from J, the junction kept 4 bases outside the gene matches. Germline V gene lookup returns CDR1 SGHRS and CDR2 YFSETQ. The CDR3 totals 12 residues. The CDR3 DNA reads TGCGCCAGCAGCTATGGACAGGGGATAGCTTTCTTT. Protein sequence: CASSYGQGIAFF.

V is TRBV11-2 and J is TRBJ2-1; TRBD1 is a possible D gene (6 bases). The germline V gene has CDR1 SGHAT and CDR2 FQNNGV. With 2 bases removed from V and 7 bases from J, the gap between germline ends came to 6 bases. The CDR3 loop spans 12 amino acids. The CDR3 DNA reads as TGTGCCAGCAGCTTACAGGGGAATGAGCAGTTCTTC. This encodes CASSLQGNEQFF. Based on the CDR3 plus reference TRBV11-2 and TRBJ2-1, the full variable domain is EAGVAQSPRYKIIEKRQSVAFWCNPISGHATLYWYQQILGQGPKLLIQFQNNGVVDDSQLPKDRFSAERLKGVDSTLKIQPAKLEDSAVYLCASSLQGNEQFFGPGTRLTVL.

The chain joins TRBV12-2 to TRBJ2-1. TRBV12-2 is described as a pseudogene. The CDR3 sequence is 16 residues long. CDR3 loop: CASLLHGTPTYNEQFF. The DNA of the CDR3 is TGTGCAAGTCTCCTTCATGGGACCCCGACCTACAATGAGCAGTTCTTC.

CDR3 region: CASSEFLQGRGELFF. CDR3 sequence (DNA): TGCGCCAGCAGTGAGTTTTTACAGGGGCGGGGGGAGCTGTTTTTT. The V gene is TRBV10-1, the J gene TRBJ2-2; TRBD1 matches at 7 bases. Germline V CDR1 and CDR2: WNHNN, SYGVQD (reference sequence). The ends lost 1 base at V and 8 bases at J; junction bases unmatched: 7. There are 15 residues in the CDR3.

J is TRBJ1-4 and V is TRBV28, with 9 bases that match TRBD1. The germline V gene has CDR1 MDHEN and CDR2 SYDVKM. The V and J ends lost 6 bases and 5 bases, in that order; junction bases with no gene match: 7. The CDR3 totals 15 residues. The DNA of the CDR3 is TGTGCCAGCAGCATCTCAGGACAGGGGAATGAAAAACTGTTTTTT. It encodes CASSISGQGNEKLFF.

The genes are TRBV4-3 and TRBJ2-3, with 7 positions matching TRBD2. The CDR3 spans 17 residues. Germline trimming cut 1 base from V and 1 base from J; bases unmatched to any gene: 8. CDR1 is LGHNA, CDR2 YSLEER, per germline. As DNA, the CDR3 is TGCGCCAGCAGCCAAGCGGCCGGGACTACACGCACAGATACGCAGTATTTT. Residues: CASSQAAGTTRTDTQYF.

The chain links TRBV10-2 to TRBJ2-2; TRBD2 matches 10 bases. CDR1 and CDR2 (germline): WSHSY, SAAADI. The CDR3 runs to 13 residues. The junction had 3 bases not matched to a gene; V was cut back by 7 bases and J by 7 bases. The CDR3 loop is CASNKREGGELFF. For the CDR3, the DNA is TGCGCCAGCAATAAGCGGGAGGGCGGGGAGCTGTTTTTT.

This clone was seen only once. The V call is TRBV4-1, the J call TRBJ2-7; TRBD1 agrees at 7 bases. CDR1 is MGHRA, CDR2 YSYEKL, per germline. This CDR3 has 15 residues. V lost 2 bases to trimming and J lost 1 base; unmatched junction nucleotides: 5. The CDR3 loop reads CASSQFEGQSYEQYF. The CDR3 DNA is TGCGCCAGCAGCCAATTCGAGGGACAGTCCTACGAGCAGTACTTC.